This T cell receptor (beta chain) stems from a study of shared clonotypes between healthy human individuals. General observations from the study: Naive subsets usually exceeded memory subsets in estimated richness.

In regard to this clone: Its antigen is still unknown. The same CDR3 can be traced to other DNA sequences in this sample.

Trimming removed 6 bases from V and 0 bases from J; junction bases left unmatched: 1. CDR1 and CDR2 from the germline V gene are MNHNS and SASEGT. The CDR3 contains 14 residues. The donors were all Caucasian adults (living in Nashville, Tennessee). The deep-level immunoSEQ assay was used. Original processing methods: ImmunoSEQ output lacked quality scores and full-length reads, limiting matched filtering. Produced via immunoSEQ multiplex PCR; TCRdb's table is partial and in-frame only. That table furnishes V, J and clone size, whereas the DNA furnished D and trimming. The sample shows approximately 2.5 million clones, around nine tenths of them seen only once.

The sequencing input was naive CD4+ T cells sorted from blood. Indicated subset: CD45RA+ positively selected. The chain employs TRBV6-1 and TRBJ2-2, with TRBD1 matching over 7 bases. The sequence derives from a man younger than 35 in good health. CDR3 nucleotides: TGTGCCAGCAGCGGGACAGCGAACACCGGGGAGCTGTTTTTT. Translating gives CASSGTANTGELFF.